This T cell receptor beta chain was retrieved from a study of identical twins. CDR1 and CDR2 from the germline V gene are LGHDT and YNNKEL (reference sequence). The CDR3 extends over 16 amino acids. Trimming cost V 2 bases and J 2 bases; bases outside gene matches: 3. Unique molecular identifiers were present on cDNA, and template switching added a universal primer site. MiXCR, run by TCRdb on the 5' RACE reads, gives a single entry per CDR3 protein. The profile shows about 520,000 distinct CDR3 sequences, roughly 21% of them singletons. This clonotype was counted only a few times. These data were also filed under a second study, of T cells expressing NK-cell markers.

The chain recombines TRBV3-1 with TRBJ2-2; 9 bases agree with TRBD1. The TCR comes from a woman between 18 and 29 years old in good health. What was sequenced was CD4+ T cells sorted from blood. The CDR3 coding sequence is TGTGCCAGCAGCCAATGGGGACAGGGTAACACCGGGGAGCTGTTTTTT. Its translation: CASSQWGQGNTGELFF.